These 3 T cell receptor beta chains were sequenced from one sample in a study of blood T cell repertoires in COVID-19. The assay was immunoSEQ multiplex PCR, and TCRdb's table has in-frame clones only and misses some. The sample holds tens of thousands of clones, 75% to 95% seen once. The sequenced sample consisted of peripheral blood. These receptors all come from a woman between 35 and 50 years old with active COVID-19.

The chain employs TRBV15 and TRBJ1-4, with D unresolved. The germline V gene has CDR1 LNHNV and CDR2 YYDKDF (reference sequence). V lost 3 bases, J lost 2 bases, and 10 bases lay in between. The CDR3 covers 15 residues. CDR3 in DNA: TGTGCCACCAGCAGGAAGCCCCGGACTAATGAAAAACTGTTTTTT. This translates into CATSRKPRTNEKLFF. The full variable domain, completed using reference TRBV15 and TRBJ1-4, is DAMVIQNPRYQVTQFGKPVTLSCSQTLNHNVMYWYQQKSSQAPKLLFHYYDKDFNNEADTPDNFQSRRPNTSFCFLDIRSPGLGDTAMYLCATSRKPRTNEKLFFGSGTQLSVL.

The chain uses TRBV5-1 and TRBJ2-5; 12 nucleotides agree with TRBD1. V was clipped by 4 bases and J by 3 bases; unmatched bases: 7. Germline V gene sequence: CDR1 SGHRS, CDR2 YFSETQ. CDR3 length: 16 residues. CDR3 in amino acids: CASSLLGTGGEETQYF. DNA for the CDR3: TGCGCCAGCAGCCTACTAGGGACAGGGGGCGAAGAGACCCAGTACTTC.

The rearrangement joins TRBV11-2 to TRBJ2-3; no clear D gene. Trimming left V 3 bases short and J 0 bases short, with 19 bases between. The CDR3 covers 18 residues. Germline V lookup: CDR1 SGHAT, CDR2 FQNNGV. Written as DNA, the CDR3 is TGTGCCAGCAGCTTTCCTCTCTATCATAGTCCTAGCACAGATACGCAGTATTTT. This codes for CASSFPLYHSPSTDTQYF.